This record covers a single T cell receptor beta chain. The antigen is unknown. This sample was included in a study of T cell responses to AZD1222 COVID-19 vaccine. Overall study results and limits: Repertoires were sampled only after the peak T cell response. Most donors were white British and more were female, and clonal diversity was possibly underestimated.

The method was immunoSEQ multiplex PCR; TCRdb's version includes in-frame clones alone and lacks a portion of them. The table has about 140,000 clones, around 90% seen once. There are 15 residues in the CDR3. The germline V gene has CDR1 GTSNPN and CDR2 SVGIG (reference sequence). Trimming took 3 bases from V and 11 from J, leaving 23 bases between them. The sequenced sample was peripheral blood, obtained on day 0 of AZD1222 vaccination. The chain couples TRBV30 to TRBJ1-5, with D tentatively TRBD1 (6 bases). The TCR originated in an adult in good health. The CDR3 DNA sequence: TGTGCCTGGAGCCCGACGGGACACCTTGGGAAAGCCCAGCATTTT. Translation: CAWSPTGHLGKAQHF.